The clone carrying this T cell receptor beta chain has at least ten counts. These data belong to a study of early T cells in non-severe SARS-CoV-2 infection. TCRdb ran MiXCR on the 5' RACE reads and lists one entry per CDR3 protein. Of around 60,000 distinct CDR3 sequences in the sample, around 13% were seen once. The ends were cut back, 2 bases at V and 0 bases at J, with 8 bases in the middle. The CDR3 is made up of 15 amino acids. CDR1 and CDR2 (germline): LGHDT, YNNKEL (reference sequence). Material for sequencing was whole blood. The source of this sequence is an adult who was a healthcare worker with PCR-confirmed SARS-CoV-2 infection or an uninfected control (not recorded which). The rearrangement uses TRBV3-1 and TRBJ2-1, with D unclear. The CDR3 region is CASSQPLLSYNEQFF. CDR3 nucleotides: TGTGCCAGCAGCCAACCACTGCTCTCCTACAATGAGCAGTTCTTC.